The clone carrying this T cell receptor beta chain was observed at least ten times. No antigen is known for it. CDR3 length: 14 amino acids. The germline CDR1 and CDR2 sequences are MNHNS and SASEGT. V shed 1 base and J shed 4 bases, with 10 bases lying between them. These data belong to a study of T cells in Graves' hyperthyroidism and ophthalmopathy. General observations from the study: Blood also held most thyroid clonotypes expanded beyond 0.001.

Authors of the study amplified TCR beta CDR3 regions from RNA transcripts. TCR CDR3 regions were first amplified by RT-PCR with HTBI primers. One entry per CDR3 protein, called by TCRdb with MiXCR from the multiplex PCR reads. The sample includes 450,000 to 650,000 distinct CDR3 sequences, less than 25% of them seen just once. This TCR was sampled from a man aged 18 to 29 with Graves' hyperthyroidism. The sequenced material came from blood. The chain links TRBV6-1 to TRBJ1-1, with D uncertain. CDR3 nucleotides: TGTGCCAGCAGTGAAGGTGGCCTCAGCACTGAAGCTTTCTTT. It codes for CASSEGGLSTEAFF.